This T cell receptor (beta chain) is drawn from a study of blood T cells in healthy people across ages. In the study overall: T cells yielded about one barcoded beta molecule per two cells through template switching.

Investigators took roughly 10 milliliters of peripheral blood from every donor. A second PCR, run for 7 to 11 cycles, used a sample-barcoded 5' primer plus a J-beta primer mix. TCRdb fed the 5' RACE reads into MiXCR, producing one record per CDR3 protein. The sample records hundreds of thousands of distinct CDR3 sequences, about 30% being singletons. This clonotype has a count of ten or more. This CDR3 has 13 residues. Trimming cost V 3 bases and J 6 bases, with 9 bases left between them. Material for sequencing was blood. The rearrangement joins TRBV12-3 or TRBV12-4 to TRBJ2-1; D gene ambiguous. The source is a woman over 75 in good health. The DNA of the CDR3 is TGTGCCAGCAGTTTGATGGCAACCAATGAGCAGTTCTTC. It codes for CASSLMATNEQFF.